The 14 T cell receptor beta chains presented below share a single source sample, sequenced in a study of Graves' ophthalmopathy and Graves' hyperthyroidism. Scientists amplified the TCR beta CDR3 regions from RNA transcripts. First-round RT-PCR used HTBI primers; second-round multiplex PCR followed. From the multiplex PCR reads, TCRdb called clonotypes with MiXCR, one entry per CDR3 protein. Of roughly 600,000 distinct CDR3 sequences listed, under 40% were seen once; the top ten hold around 4%. Sample: peripheral blood or thyroid tissue (not recorded which). These receptors originate from an adult man with Graves' hyperthyroidism.

This clonotype was counted a few times. This rearrangement joins TRBV27 to TRBJ2-7; D uncertain. Per germline, CDR1 MNHEY and CDR2 SMNVEV (reference sequence). This CDR3 has 13 residues. The V gene lost 2 bases and the J gene lost 6 bases, with 11 bases spanning the gap. The chain's CDR3 is CASSLTKLSEQYF. The CDR3 DNA reads TGTGCCAGCAGTTTAACAAAGCTCTCCGAGCAGTACTTC.

In its sample, this clonotype was seen once. The rearrangement uses TRBV7-3 and TRBJ1-1; D is uncertain. Trimming left V 2 bases short and J 1 base short, with 17 bases between. Germline V gene data show CDR1 as SGHTA and CDR2 as FQGTGA. The CDR3 runs to 17 residues. CDR3 nucleotides: TGTGCCAGCAGCTTAGTCGGCAGTTTGGGAGAGAACACTGAAGCTTTCTTT. This codes for CASSLVGSLGENTEAFF.

This chain links TRBV20-1 with TRBJ2-3; tentative D call: TRBD2 (5 bases). The V gene's germline CDR1 is DFQATT and CDR2 SNEGSKA (reference sequence). The CDR3 spans 11 residues. Trimming took off 6 bases at V and 5 bases at J, with 9 bases between the two ends. The CDR3 DNA follows: TGCAGTGCGGTGGGAGTAGATACGCAGTATTTT. Amino acid sequence: CSAVGVDTQYF.

CDR3: CASSGGQGTDTQYF. In DNA, the CDR3 is TGTGCCAGCAGCGGGGGACAGGGCACAGATACGCAGTATTTT. The chain is built from TRBV5-5 and TRBJ2-3; 8 bases fit TRBD1. The V segment lost 4 bases and the J segment 1 base; nucleotides outside the gene matches: 2. CDR3 length equals 14 residues. CDR1 SGHKS and CDR2 YYEKEE come from the germline V gene (reference sequence).

In this sample, this clonotype turned up many times. The chain carries TRBV2 and TRBJ1-4; no reliable D call. V lost 8 bases and J lost 3, with 13 bases in between. The CDR3 contains 14 residues. The germline gives CDR1 SNHLY, CDR2 FYNNEI. CDR3 in DNA: TGTGCCAGCTTGAGGGAGGTGGCTAATGAAAAACTGTTTTTT. Protein sequence: CASLREVANEKLFF.

The count of this clonotype is one. The chain has TRBV7-2 and TRBJ2-5; weak D call: TRBD2 (5 bases). Between the trimmed V and J ends, which lost 6 bases and 5 bases, there was a span of 22 bases. Germline V gene sequence: CDR1 SGHTA, CDR2 FQGNSA. The CDR3 runs to 16 residues. The DNA for the CDR3 is TGTGCCAGCAGTCCTTGGGAGTTGGGCACCGGGGAGACCCAGTACTTC. As protein: CASSPWELGTGETQYF.

The chain is built from TRBV29-1 and TRBJ2-5; D perhaps matches TRBD1 (5 bases). This CDR3 contains 13 residues. Looked up from germline, CDR1 is SQVTM and CDR2 is ANQGSEA. The DNA for the CDR3 is TGCAGTTTAGGGGCCGGGCTCCAAGAGACCCAGTACTTC. Translated: CSLGAGLQETQYF.

The V and J genes are TRBV20-1 and TRBJ1-1, with D unresolved. The V and J ends lost 5 bases and 11 bases respectively, with 6 bases between them. CDR1 and CDR2 (germline): DFQATT, SNEGSKA (reference sequence). The CDR3 has 8 amino acids. The CDR3 DNA is TGCAGTGCTTCACGGGCTTTCTTT. Amino acid sequence: CSASRAFF.

DNA of the CDR3: TGTGCCACCAGCAGCTTGGTGGAGAACACTGAAGCTTTCTTT. It codes for CATSSLVENTEAFF. The chain uses TRBV15 and TRBJ1-1; D remains unclear. The CDR3 runs 14 residues. CDR1 is LNHNV, CDR2 YYDKDF, per germline (reference sequence). Trimming removed 3 bases from V and 1 base from J, with 9 bases in between.

The V call is TRBV15, the J call TRBJ2-3; D not certain. In germline, CDR1 is LNHNV, CDR2 YYDKDF (reference sequence). The CDR3 is 16 amino acids. Between the trimmed V and J ends, which lost 0 bases and 0 bases, there was a span of 10 bases. The CDR3 here is CATSREYGPSTDTQYF. Written as DNA, the CDR3 is TGTGCCACCAGCAGAGAGTACGGACCTAGCACAGATACGCAGTATTTT. The full variable domain, its missing parts supplied by reference TRBV15 and TRBJ2-3, is DAMVIQNPRYQVTQFGKPVTLSCSQTLNHNVMYWYQQKSSQAPKLLFHYYDKDFNNEADTPDNFQSRRPNTSFCFLDIRSPGLGDTAMYLCATSREYGPSTDTQYFGPGTRLTVL.

The rearrangement joins TRBV7-3 to TRBJ1-3, with D maybe TRBD1 (5 bases). The V gene lost 5 bases and the J gene lost 0 bases, with 14 bases spanning the gap. CDR1 is SGHTA and CDR2 is FQGTGA in the germline V gene. The CDR3 spans 16 residues. CDR3 DNA sequence: TGTGCCAGCAGCCCCGACGCGGGGGACTCTGGAAACACCATATATTTT. Translation: CASSPDAGDSGNTIYF.

The J gene is TRBJ1-1, the V gene TRBV7-8; a possible D gene is TRBD1 (6 bases). Germline CDR1 and CDR2: SGHVS and FQNEAQ. The length of the CDR3 is 15 residues. V gave up 0 bases and J gave up 1 base, with 9 bases separating them. The DNA for the CDR3 is TGTGCCAGCAGCTTAGCGCGGACAGCGAACACTGAAGCTTTCTTT. This translates into CASSLARTANTEAFF.

This clonotype was recorded a few times. CDR3 DNA sequence: TGCGCCAGCAGCTTCACGACGGGGGTGAACACTGAAGCTTTCTTT. Translated, it gives CASSFTTGVNTEAFF. This sequence joins TRBV5-1 and TRBJ1-1; the D gene is possibly TRBD1 (5 bases). The V end lost 2 bases, the J end lost 0 bases, and 11 bases lay between the germline ends. Germline V gene sequence: CDR1 SGHRS, CDR2 YFSETQ. There are 15 residues in the CDR3.

This clonotype has at least ten counts. The genes are TRBV7-2 and TRBJ1-2, with a possible D match to TRBD1 (5 bases). CDR3 length: 15 amino acids. Germline V gene sequence: CDR1 SGHTA, CDR2 FQGNSA. The V end lost 0 bases, the J end lost 6 bases, and 14 bases lay between the germline ends. The CDR3 here is CASSLAFAAQDGYTF. The CDR3 DNA sequence: TGTGCCAGCAGCTTAGCGTTTGCGGCACAGGATGGCTACACCTTC.